A selection of T cell receptor beta chains follows, all from one sample in a study of blood T cell repertoires in COVID-19. The table came from immunoSEQ multiplex PCR; TCRdb's copy has only in-frame clones and leaves some out. The table lists about 99,000 clones, roughly nine tenths of them singletons. Sequences were obtained from peripheral blood. The origin of the receptors is a human donor in a cohort sampled during active COVID-19. The CDR3 runs from the conserved cysteine through the conserved F or W. D genes are given only for firm matches. Where a row states a size, it is once, few, many or the class of an expanded clone; other rows omit it.

TGCGCCAGCAGCTTGGCTCAGGGGAACTACAATGAGCAGTTCTTC | CASSLAQGNYNEQFF | - | TRBJ2-1 | - | TRBV5-1
TGTGCCAGCAGCCGGGCGGAGGAGACCCAGTACTTC | CASSRAEETQYF | - | TRBJ2-5 | - | TRBV7-8
TGTGCCAGCAGCTTATACGGGGCGACGGACAGATATGGCTACACCTTC | CASSLYGATDRYGYTF | - | TRBJ1-2 | - | TRBV7-2
TGTGCCAGCAGCCTCTTTCCCGGGACTAGCGGGACCAGCACAGATACGCAGTATTTT | CASSLFPGTSGTSTDTQYF | - | TRBJ2-3 | TRBD2 | TRBV11-2
TGTGCCAGCAGTGAATATATCGGGGGAGATGGGAATGAAAAACTGTTTTTT | CASSEYIGGDGNEKLFF | - | TRBJ1-4 | - | TRBV25-1
TGTGCCAGCAGCCCGGGTCTTCTGGAGGGTTCACCCCTCCACTTT | CASSPGLLEGSPLHF | - | TRBJ1-6 | - | TRBV27
TGTGCCAGCAGCTCGGACTGGCGAGGGGAGCTGTTTTTT | CASSSDWRGELFF | - | TRBJ2-2 | - | TRBV11-2
TGTGCCATAGGGACTAGCGCAACAGGGGGTGAGCAGTTCTTC | CAIGTSATGGEQFF | - | TRBJ2-1 | TRBD2 | TRBV10-3
TGTGCCAGCAGCCCCCGTCTAGCGGGTCGGGACGAGCAGTACTTC | CASSPRLAGRDEQYF | - | TRBJ2-7 | TRBD2 | TRBV6-5
TGTGCCAGCAGCGCCGGGACAGGTCAAGACTATGGCTACACCTTC | CASSAGTGQDYGYTF | - | TRBJ1-2 | TRBD1 | TRBV7-8
TGTGCCAGCAGCCAAGTGACGGTGGGGGGTCCGGGCAATGAGCAGTTCTTC | CASSQVTVGGPGNEQFF | - | TRBJ2-1 | - | TRBV3-1/TRBV3-2
TGTGCCATCAGTACAGGGGAATCACCCCTCCACTTT | CAISTGESPLHF | - | TRBJ1-6 | TRBD1 | TRBV10-3
TGTGCCAGCAGTTACCCGGGACAGGGTATTAGGTTAGCTTTCTTT | CASSYPGQGIRLAFF | - | TRBJ1-1 | TRBD1 | TRBV6-5
TGTGCCAGCAGCAAACTAGCGGGGGGCCTCACAGATACGCAGTATTTT | CASSKLAGGLTDTQYF | - | TRBJ2-3 | TRBD2 | TRBV13
TGTGCCAGCAGCCCACTAGCGGGGGGCTACGAGCAGTACTTC | CASSPLAGGYEQYF | - | TRBJ2-7 | TRBD2 | TRBV28
TGTGCCAGCAGCTTTGGGGACAGGGAGAATGGCTACACCTTC | CASSFGDRENGYTF | - | TRBJ1-2 | TRBD1 | TRBV13
TGTGCCTGGAGTGTCCAGGGTTACAATGAGCAGTTCTTC | CAWSVQGYNEQFF | - | TRBJ2-1 | - | TRBV30
TGTGCCAGTAGTCCTCGTCTAGGAAAACAGGGCCCCACGGGAGGCTACACCTTC | CASSPRLGKQGPTGGYTF | - | TRBJ1-2 | - | TRBV19
TGTGCCAGCAGTGTCCGGACTAGCGGGGGGGCGGTATTC | CASSVRTSGGAVF | - | TRBJ2-7 | TRBD2 | TRBV2
TGTGCCAGCAGTGAATCTGGGGAGATGCTAGAAAAACTGTTTTTT | CASSESGEMLEKLFF | - | TRBJ1-4 | - | TRBV2
TGTGCCAGCAGCCTCAGGGGCATCTCCTACGAGCAGTACTTC | CASSLRGISYEQYF | - | TRBJ2-7 | - | TRBV7-2
TGCGCCAGCAGCCAGGACAGGGCAGAGACCCAGTACTTC | CASSQDRAETQYF | once | TRBJ2-5 | TRBD1 | TRBV4-3
TGTGCCATCACCCCCGGGGGGACTAGCCCCTCCAATGAGCAGTTCTTC | CAITPGGTSPSNEQFF | - | TRBJ2-1 | TRBD2 | TRBV10-3
TGCGCCAGCAGCCAAGCCCAAAATCAGCCCCAGCATTTT | CASSQAQNQPQHF | - | TRBJ1-5 | - | TRBV4-3
TGTGCCAGTAGTATTGGGAGGGCTTCGTCTGGAAACACCATATATTTT | CASSIGRASSGNTIYF | - | TRBJ1-3 | - | TRBV19
TGCGCCAGCAGCCTCTGGGGGGACTGGTCTTCACCCCTCCACTTT | CASSLWGDWSSPLHF | - | TRBJ1-6 | - | TRBV4-3
TGTGCCAGCAGCGTAGAACAGGGGGCAATCAATTCACCCCTCCACTTT | CASSVEQGAINSPLHF | - | TRBJ1-6 | TRBD1 | TRBV9
TGTGCCAGTAGTCCCGTGACTAGCGGGAGCTCAGATACGCAGTATTTT | CASSPVTSGSSDTQYF | - | TRBJ2-3 | TRBD2 | TRBV19
TGTGCCAGCAGCCAAATAAGGACAGGGGGCAGAAACACTGAAGCTTTCTTT | CASSQIRTGGRNTEAFF | once | TRBJ1-1 | TRBD1 | TRBV3-1/TRBV3-2
TGTGCCAGTCGGGGAGGGGGCACAGATACGCAGTATTTT | CASRGGGTDTQYF | - | TRBJ2-3 | TRBD2 | TRBV15
TGCGCCAGCTCTAATGAGCAGTTCTTC | CASSNEQFF | - | TRBJ2-1 | - | TRBV23-1
TGTGCCAGCAGCCGGACAGGGAACAATGAGCAGTTCTTC | CASSRTGNNEQFF | - | TRBJ2-1 | TRBD1 | TRBV5-4
TGTGCCAGCAGTGAGGTCGGCTATGGCTACACCTTC | CASSEVGYGYTF | - | TRBJ1-2 | - | TRBV2
TGTGCCAGCACCCAATCGGGACAAGTTAATTCACCCCTCCACTTT | CASTQSGQVNSPLHF | - | TRBJ1-6 | - | TRBV28
TGTGCCAGCAGCTTCCGGGGCTCCTACAATGAGCAGTTCTTC | CASSFRGSYNEQFF | - | TRBJ2-1 | - | TRBV7-2
TGTGCCAGCAGCTCTCGGGCTAGCGGCTTCACCGGGGAGCTGTTTTTT | CASSSRASGFTGELFF | once | TRBJ2-2 | TRBD2 | TRBV5-4
TGCGCCAGCAGGCCTGGCGGGGCGACCTACGAGCAGTACTTC | CASRPGGATYEQYF | - | TRBJ2-7 | - | TRBV5-1
TGTGCCAGTAGTATGGTGCGTCCAAGCTCTGGAAACACCATATATTTT | CASSMVRPSSGNTIYF | - | TRBJ1-3 | - | TRBV19
TGTGCCAGCAGCTCCCACCTCCAGGGGGCAGGTTCACCCCTCCACTTT | CASSSHLQGAGSPLHF | - | TRBJ1-6 | TRBD1 | TRBV11-1
TGCAGTGCTAGTCCCAGCGGGGGGGTCTACAATGAGCAGTTCTTC | CSASPSGGVYNEQFF | - | TRBJ2-1 | TRBD2 | TRBV20-1
TGTGCCAGCAGCCCGACCGCCGGGACAGGGTATTCAACTAATGAAAAACTGTTTTTT | CASSPTAGTGYSTNEKLFF | - | TRBJ1-4 | TRBD1 | TRBV3-1/TRBV3-2